Below, 31 T cell receptor beta chains from the same sample are listed, as sequenced in a study of T cells after posttransplantation cyclophosphamide. Treatment was busulfan-fludarabine conditioning, a marrow graft, and cyclophosphamide on days +3 and +4. The table came from immunoSEQ multiplex PCR; TCRdb's copy has only in-frame clones and leaves some out. Recorded here are some 23,000 clones, none singletons. The specimen was PBMCs, collected after allogeneic stem cell transplant with posttransplant cyclophosphamide. Receptors originate from a young adult male patient who received an allogeneic stem cell transplant from a related donor, was CMV-positive, and had no GVHD. Some of the T cells may derive from the graft donor.

This clone occurred many times. The chain joins TRBV15 to TRBJ2-6; tentatively, D is TRBD1 (5 bases). The CDR3 is made up of 16 amino acids. The V end lost 5 bases, the J end lost 0 bases, and 11 bases lay between the germline ends. CDR1 is LNHNV and CDR2 is YYDKDF in the germline V gene (reference sequence). CDR3 DNA sequence: TGTGCCACCAGCGGGCTTGGGGCCTCTGGGGCCAACGTCCTGACTTTC. It is translated as CATSGLGASGANVLTF.

Ten or more counts support this clone. The genes are TRBV9 and TRBJ2-7, with 8 bases identical to TRBD2. The length of the CDR3 is 13 residues. Germline-derived CDR1 and CDR2 are SGDLS and YYNGEE. J lost 3 bases, V lost 5 bases, and 4 bases had no gene match. The CDR3 nucleotides are TGTGCCAGCAGTAGCGGGGCTGGCTACGAGCAGTACTTC. Residues: CASSSGAGYEQYF.

This clone has ten or more counts. This rearrangement joins TRBV28 to TRBJ2-7; 10 nucleotides align to TRBD2. Germline values: CDR1 MDHEN, CDR2 SYDVKM. The CDR3 is made up of 16 amino acids. V shed 5 bases and J 2 bases; nucleotides not matched to a gene: 9. CDR3 region: CASSPQRLAGTYEQYF. CDR3 DNA: TGTGCCAGCAGTCCCCAACGACTAGCGGGTACCTACGAGCAGTACTTC.

Ten or more counts support this clone. J is TRBJ1-1 and V is TRBV28; D gene unclear. The V end was cut by 10 bases, the J end by 4 bases, with 19 bases between. The germline CDR1 and CDR2 sequences are MDHEN and SYDVKM. The CDR3 is 14 amino acids. DNA for the CDR3: TGTGCCACCAATCGAGGGAATGTCGGCACTGAAGCTTTCTTT. Protein sequence: CATNRGNVGTEAFF.

This clone appeared many times. The rearrangement joins TRBV7-9 to TRBJ2-7; 11 bases are a match to TRBD1. CDR1 and CDR2 from the germline V gene are SEHNR and FQNEAQ (reference sequence). V was clipped by 5 bases and J by 4 bases; unmatched bases: 10. The CDR3 is made up of 16 amino acids. The CDR3 is CASSASRGQGEYEQYF. CDR3 DNA: TGTGCCAGCAGCGCCAGTCGGGGACAGGGGGAGTACGAGCAGTACTTC.

This clone was counted many times. The gene calls are TRBV28 and TRBJ2-5; D is perhaps TRBD1 (6 bases). This CDR3 has 16 residues. Germline V gene data show CDR1 as MDHEN and CDR2 as SYDVKM. V lost 2 bases, J lost 1 base, and 14 bases lay in between. The CDR3 nucleotides are TGTGCCAGCAGTTTAGGTCGCAGGGGCCGCCAAGAGACCCAGTACTTC. This gives the protein CASSLGRRGRQETQYF.

This clone was detected ten times or more. V and J are TRBV28 and TRBJ2-1; TRBD2 might be the D (6 bases). The CDR3 runs to 15 residues. CDR1 and CDR2 from the germline V gene are MDHEN and SYDVKM. V was pared by 7 bases and J by 7 bases, with 20 bases between. The CDR3 bases are TGTGCCAGCATGGCAGGGCAGCGGGTAAAAAATGAGCAGTTCTTC. As protein: CASMAGQRVKNEQFF.

This clone was seen at least ten times. This sequence joins TRBV6-6 and TRBJ1-3; D is possibly TRBD1 (5 bases). Trimming shortened V by 7 bases and J by 0 bases, and 13 bases separated the two germline ends. CDR1 is MNHNY, CDR2 SVGAGI, per germline (reference sequence). The CDR3 consists of 15 residues. CDR3 amino acids: CASTRQTNSGNTIYF. CDR3 in DNA: TGTGCCAGCACCAGACAGACCAACTCTGGAAACACCATATATTTT.

The rearrangement links TRBV4-1 to TRBJ2-5, with 9 positions matching TRBD2. This CDR3 region has 19 residues. The V gene's germline CDR1 is MGHRA and CDR2 YSYEKL. J lost 1 base, V lost 1 base, and 13 bases had no gene match. As DNA, the CDR3 is TGCGCCAGCAGCCAAGTGGGTTTGAGGCTAGCGGGGACCCAAGAGACCCAGTACTTC. Its translation is CASSQVGLRLAGTQETQYF.

About this clone: The germline gene is not matched at one end of the junction; a read error may be the cause. V is TRBV27 and J is TRBJ2-2, with 13 bases aligning to TRBD2. This CDR3 is built from 15 residues. Germline V gives CDR1 MNHEY, CDR2 SMNVEV (reference sequence). CDR3 bases: TGTGCCAGCAGCCCAGGACTAGCGGGAGCCGGGGAGCTGCTTTTT. Its protein is CASSPGLAGAGELLF.

This clone was recorded many times. The chain couples TRBV7-2 to TRBJ2-1, with 9 bases identical to TRBD1. The ends lost 4 bases at V and 6 bases at J; junction bases unmatched: 7. This CDR3 is 15 amino acids long. The germline CDR1 and CDR2 sequences are SGHTA and FQGNSA. CDR3: CASSSRDRVRNEQFF. The CDR3 DNA reads as TGTGCCAGCAGCTCCCGGGACAGGGTCCGCAATGAGCAGTTCTTC.

The sample holds many counts of this clone. V usage is TRBV5-4 and J usage is TRBJ2-2, with TRBD1 matching 7 bases. The CDR3 sequence is 16 residues long. The germline V gene has CDR1 SGHNT and CDR2 YYREEE (reference sequence). Trimming took 3 bases from V and 2 from J; bases not matched to a gene: 7. CDR3 DNA: TGTGCCAGCAGCTCACCGGGACAGAAAAACACCGGGGAGCTGTTTTTT. This translates into CASSSPGQKNTGELFF.

This clone was seen repeatedly, ten times or more. Here the CDR3 DNA reads TGTGCCAGCAGCCGAGGACTAGCGGCCAATGAGCAGTTCTTC. It yields the protein CASSRGLAANEQFF. This chain uses TRBV11-2 with TRBJ2-1, with 10 nucleotides matching TRBD2. This CDR3 comprises 14 residues. J lost 6 bases, V lost 5 bases, and 4 bases had no gene match. The germline gives CDR1 SGHAT, CDR2 FQNNGV.

At least ten counts were recorded for this clone. The CDR3 loop reads CASRSDSSSYNEQFF. The CDR3 DNA is TGTGCCAGCAGAAGTGACAGTAGCTCCTACAATGAGCAGTTCTTC. The chain couples TRBV7-8 to TRBJ2-1, with D maybe TRBD1 (5 bases). V lost 6 bases, J lost 0 bases, and 12 bases lay in between. From germline, CDR1 is SGHVS and CDR2 FQNEAQ. This CDR3 has 15 amino acids.

The chain is built from TRBV28 and TRBJ2-1, with TRBD2 matching over 11 bases. Trimming at V came to 5 bases and at J to 2 bases, leaving 5 bases not matched to a gene. The CDR3 runs to 16 residues. Germline V gene lookup returns CDR1 MDHEN and CDR2 SYDVKM. The CDR3, as DNA: TGTGCCAGCAGTCTTACTAGCGGGGGACCCTACAATGAGCAGTTCTTC. Translated, it gives CASSLTSGGPYNEQFF.

This clone was counted many times. This chain uses TRBV4-3 with TRBJ2-3; TRBD1 might be the D (6 bases). Looked up from germline, CDR1 is LGHNA and CDR2 is YSLEER. V was shortened by 4 bases and J by 2 bases, with 13 bases between the two germline ends. The length of the CDR3 is 15 residues. The CDR3 sequence: CASSRDGQTTDTQYF. The DNA of the CDR3 is TGCGCCAGCAGCCGGGATGGACAGACCACAGATACGCAGTATTTT.

This clone was seen at least ten times. The chain has TRBV4-1 and TRBJ1-1; D gene unclear. Trimming took off 3 bases at V and 7 bases at J, with 9 bases between the two ends. The CDR3 totals 12 residues. Germline lookup yields CDR1 MGHRA and CDR2 YSYEKL. CDR3 in amino acids: CASSHLVSEAFF. CDR3 in DNA: TGCGCCAGCAGCCATCTGGTCAGTGAAGCTTTCTTT.

This clone was picked up many times. This chain connects TRBV28 to TRBJ1-1, with TRBD1 as a possible D gene (6 bases). Trimming took off 5 bases at V and 4 bases at J, with 11 bases between the two ends. The germline V gene has CDR1 MDHEN and CDR2 SYDVKM. The CDR3 runs to 13 residues. The DNA of the CDR3 is TGTGCCAGCAGTATCAGGGGTCGCACTGAAGCTTTCTTT. As protein: CASSIRGRTEAFF.

This clone was recorded at least ten times. This chain's CDR3 is CASSQQQTYEQYF. In nucleotides, the CDR3 is TGCGCCAGCAGCCAACAACAAACCTACGAGCAGTACTTC. The chain recombines TRBV4-1 with TRBJ2-7; D remains unclear. The length of the CDR3 is 13 residues. Germline V CDR1 and CDR2: MGHRA, YSYEKL. V lost 2 bases to trimming and J lost 2 bases, with 7 bases between them.

The chain combines TRBV5-1 with TRBJ2-5, with D perhaps TRBD2 (5 bases). This CDR3 region has 16 residues. The germline V gene has CDR1 SGHRS and CDR2 YFSETQ. V lost 4 bases, J lost 6 bases, and 22 bases lay in between. The CDR3 coding sequence is TGCGCCAGCAGCCAAGATGGGGTCGGAGGATTGAAGACCCAGTACTTC. Translating gives CASSQDGVGGLKTQYF.

About this clone itself: A read error may be the cause here, since a much bigger clone is one base away. The chain uses TRBV11-1 and TRBJ2-7; D is possibly TRBD1 (6 bases). Germline CDR1 SGHAT, CDR2 FQDESV (reference sequence). The CDR3 runs 14 residues. CDR3 sequence reads: CAGRDPGVSYEQYF. The CDR3 DNA follows: TGTGCCGGCAGGGATCCAGGGGTTTCCTACGAGCAGTACTTC.

This clone was counted ten times or more. J is TRBJ2-1 and V is TRBV10-2, with TRBD2 matching 13 bases. The CDR3 runs 17 residues. Trimming took 6 bases from V and 3 from J; bases not matched to a gene: 8. Germline V gene sequence: CDR1 WSHSY, CDR2 SAAADI. CDR3 DNA: TGCGCCAGCAGAGGACTAGCGGGGGCCAGAATCTACAATGAGCAGTTCTTC. It translates to CASRGLAGARIYNEQFF.

The table lists this clone with many counts. This chain uses TRBV7-3 with TRBJ1-1, with D maybe TRBD1 (5 bases). The CDR3 is 13 residues long. Germline lookup yields CDR1 SGHTA and CDR2 FQGTGA. V lost 4 bases to trimming and J lost 5 bases, with 11 bases between them. CDR3 sequence reads: CASSSQGGTEAFF. CDR3 DNA: TGTGCCAGCAGCTCCCAGGGAGGTACTGAAGCTTTCTTT. Together with reference TRBV7-3 and TRBJ1-1, the CDR3 gives the full variable domain: GAGVSQTPSNKVTEKGKYVELRCDPISGHTALYWYRQSLGQGPEFLIYFQGTGAADDSGLPNDRFFAVRPEGSVSTLKIQRTERGDSAVYLCASSSQGGTEAFFGQGTRLTVV.

At least ten counts were recorded for this clone. This chain connects TRBV14 to TRBJ2-7; possibly TRBD2 for D (7 bases). From germline, CDR1 is SGHDN and CDR2 FVKESK. Trimming left V 1 base short and J 5 bases short, with 9 bases between. The CDR3 runs to 13 residues. The CDR3 nucleotides are TGTGCCAGCAGCCAAGGGCGGGGGCACGAGCAGTACTTC. Translated: CASSQGRGHEQYF.

The genes are TRBV25-1 and TRBJ2-5; D call uncertain. V was shortened by 1 base and J by 5 bases, with 11 bases between the two germline ends. Germline-derived CDR1 and CDR2 are MGHDK and SYGVNS. This CDR3 has 14 residues. CDR3 sequence: CASSELGSKETQYF. The CDR3 coding sequence is TGTGCCAGCAGTGAATTGGGCTCGAAGGAGACCCAGTACTTC. The full variable domain, completed using reference TRBV25-1 and TRBJ2-5, is EADIYQTPRYLVIGTGKKITLECSQTMGHDKMYWYQQDPGMELHLIHYSYGVNSTEKGDLSSESTVSRIRTEHFPLTLESARPSHTSQYLCASSELGSKETQYFGPGTRLLVL.

This clone was recorded many times. CDR3 sequence reads: CASSGPGSPLHF. For the CDR3, the DNA is TGTGCCAGCAGCGGCCCAGGTTCACCCCTCCACTTT. The genes are TRBV6-6 and TRBJ1-6; D unclear. Germline loops: CDR1 MNHNY, CDR2 SVGAGI (reference sequence). Trimming left V 6 bases short and J 9 bases short, with 9 bases between. The length of the CDR3 is 12 residues.

This clone was counted at least ten times. The chain combines TRBV5-1 with TRBJ1-1, with 7 bases identical to TRBD1. Trimming removed 4 bases from V and 0 bases from J; junction bases left unmatched: 3. Looked up from germline, CDR1 is SGHRS and CDR2 is YFSETQ. The CDR3 is made up of 14 amino acids. The CDR3, as DNA: TGCGCCAGCAGCCGACAGGGAGTGAACACTGAAGCTTTCTTT. This sequence encodes CASSRQGVNTEAFF.

In this sample, this clone turned up many times. The chain carries TRBV4-2 and TRBJ2-4; the match to TRBD2 covers 7 bases. This CDR3 is 15 amino acids long. Germline CDR1 reads LGHNA; CDR2 reads YNFKEQ. J gave up 4 bases and V 2 bases, and 5 bases lay outside the gene matches. CDR3 sequence: CASSQQGGVKNIQYF. The CDR3 DNA is TGTGCCAGCAGCCAACAGGGAGGGGTAAAAAACATTCAGTACTTC.

This clone was observed many times. V usage is TRBV19 and J usage is TRBJ1-2; D possibly corresponds to TRBD1 (6 bases). Trimming pared 8 bases from V and 7 bases from J, leaving 20 bases between. The CDR3 runs 14 residues. The V gene's germline CDR1 is LNHDA and CDR2 SQIVND (reference sequence). CDR3 nucleotides: TGTGCCAGTCAGGCCGGGGGGCTCGGTGGTGGCTACACCTTC. As protein: CASQAGGLGGGYTF.

This clone was counted many times. This chain joins TRBV5-6 and TRBJ2-3, with 13 nucleotides matching TRBD2. The trim removed 5 bases at V and 4 bases at J, leaving 7 bases unmatched. CDR3 size: 16 residues. Germline lookup yields CDR1 SGHDT and CDR2 YYEEEE. CDR3: CASSSRLAGGSDTQYF. CDR3 nucleotide sequence: TGTGCCAGCAGTTCGAGACTAGCGGGGGGATCAGATACGCAGTATTTT. The full variable domain, completed using reference TRBV5-6 and TRBJ2-3, is DAGVTQSPTHLIKTRGQQVTLRCSPKSGHDTVSWYQQALGQGPQFIFQYYEEEERQRGNFPDRFSGHQFPNYSSELNVNALLLGDSALYLCASSSRLAGGSDTQYFGPGTRLTVL.

At least ten counts were recorded for this clone. This chain joins TRBV9 and TRBJ1-4; 8 positions agree with TRBD1. This CDR3 has 15 residues. The germline CDR1 and CDR2 sequences are SGDLS and YYNGEE. The J segment lost 8 bases and the V segment lost 2 bases, leaving 8 bases of the junction unmatched. The chain's CDR3 is CASSVAGTGGEKLFF. In nucleotides, the CDR3 is TGTGCCAGCAGCGTGGCCGGGACAGGTGGCGAAAAACTGTTTTTT.